This T cell receptor (beta chain) originates from a study of identical twins. The V and J ends lost 4 bases and 2 bases, in that order; junction bases with no gene match: 2. The CDR3 spans 15 residues. Germline lookup yields CDR1 SGHTA and CDR2 FQGNSA. This clonotype was counted between two and nine times. TCRdb reanalysed the 5' RACE reads using MiXCR and keeps one entry per CDR3 protein. Of approximately 700,000 distinct CDR3 sequences listed, roughly 18% were seen once; the top ten hold around 14%. The same sample was also used in a study of T cells expressing NK-cell markers.

V is TRBV7-2 and J is TRBJ2-1; 10 nucleotides agree with TRBD2. This clonotype originated in a woman between 18 and 29 years old in good health. Material: PBMCs. The CDR3 nucleotides are TGTGCCAGCAGCTGGAGCGGGGGGGCCTACAATGAGCAGTTCTTC. Residues: CASSWSGGAYNEQFF.